A selection of T cell receptor beta chains follows, all from one sample in a study of cytomegalovirus exposure and HLA in healthy donors. Clones were sequenced by immunoSEQ multiplex PCR, and TCRdb holds only the in-frame ones, with some missing. The table includes about 190,000 clones, around 87% detected once. The source material was PBMCs. The receptors derive from a woman aged 18 to 35 in good health and CMV-seronegative. The conserved cysteine and the conserved F or W are not part of the CDR3 here. The order of the fields is clone size, V gene, J gene, CDR3 protein. The listing skips clone size in some rows; elsewhere it reads once, few, many or a size class.

>-|TRBV19|TRBJ1-5
ATPGFIWSQPQH
>few|TRBV6-5|TRBJ2-1
ASERGGESHEQF
>-|TRBV5-1|TRBJ2-1
ASSATSGRAGVNEQF
>-|TRBV4-3|-
ASSQDLAGFYEQY
>-|TRBV11-1|TRBJ2-2
ASSLVTGTPTGELF
>-|TRBV13|TRBJ1-2
ASSPLGGADYGYT
>-|TRBV5-1|TRBJ1-1
ASSLYTGEAF
>once|TRBV10-2|TRBJ1-3
ATTDTSGNTIY
>-|TRBV7-2|TRBJ2-3
ASSLASGGAGTQY
>few|TRBV6-1|TRBJ1-4
ASSEKWDLSNEKLF
>-|TRBV7-2|TRBJ2-5
ASSLAGGRETQY
>-|TRBV21-1|TRBJ1-1
ASRQGALYAEAF
>-|TRBV10-3|TRBJ1-2
AISGKQGGYGYT
>-|TRBV4-1|TRBJ1-6
ASSQGPSTGDNSPLH
>-|TRBV2|TRBJ2-4
ASLGAQNIQY
>-|TRBV9|TRBJ1-2
ASSDPGRNYGYT
>-|TRBV11-2|TRBJ1-5
ASSAERGGGNQPQH
>-|TRBV28|TRBJ1-2
ASSSTGTGVYGYT
>-|TRBV28|TRBJ2-7
ASSFPTVLGGQY
>-|TRBV19|TRBJ1-1
ASSIKTVNTEAF
>once|TRBV30|TRBJ2-5
AWSNLAETQY
>-|TRBV5-1|TRBJ2-3
ASSSLTGSTDTQY
>once|TRBV19|TRBJ1-5
ASSPRRPGGDQPQH
>-|TRBV5-1|TRBJ2-5
ASSHSSSGGVQETQY
>-|TRBV5-6|TRBJ2-5
ASSLFAGGPRIETQY
>-|TRBV9|TRBJ2-1
ASSDGRGEGLEQF
>few|TRBV6-1|TRBJ1-5
ASISGSATNQPQH
>-|TRBV6-5|TRBJ2-1
ASSRTSGDGEEQF
>-|TRBV5-1|TRBJ2-7
ASSPSRTGVDEQY
>once|TRBV19|TRBJ1-2
ASRGQGDYGYT
>-|TRBV7-9|TRBJ1-2
ASSFPINYGYT
>once|TRBV4-3|TRBJ2-7
ASSQDYRGTYEQY
>-|TRBV4-3|TRBJ2-3
ASSQDRLAGSPSAQY
>-|TRBV18|TRBJ1-1
ASSPKPNTEAF
>-|TRBV11-3|TRBJ2-2
ASSSRTGMNTGELF